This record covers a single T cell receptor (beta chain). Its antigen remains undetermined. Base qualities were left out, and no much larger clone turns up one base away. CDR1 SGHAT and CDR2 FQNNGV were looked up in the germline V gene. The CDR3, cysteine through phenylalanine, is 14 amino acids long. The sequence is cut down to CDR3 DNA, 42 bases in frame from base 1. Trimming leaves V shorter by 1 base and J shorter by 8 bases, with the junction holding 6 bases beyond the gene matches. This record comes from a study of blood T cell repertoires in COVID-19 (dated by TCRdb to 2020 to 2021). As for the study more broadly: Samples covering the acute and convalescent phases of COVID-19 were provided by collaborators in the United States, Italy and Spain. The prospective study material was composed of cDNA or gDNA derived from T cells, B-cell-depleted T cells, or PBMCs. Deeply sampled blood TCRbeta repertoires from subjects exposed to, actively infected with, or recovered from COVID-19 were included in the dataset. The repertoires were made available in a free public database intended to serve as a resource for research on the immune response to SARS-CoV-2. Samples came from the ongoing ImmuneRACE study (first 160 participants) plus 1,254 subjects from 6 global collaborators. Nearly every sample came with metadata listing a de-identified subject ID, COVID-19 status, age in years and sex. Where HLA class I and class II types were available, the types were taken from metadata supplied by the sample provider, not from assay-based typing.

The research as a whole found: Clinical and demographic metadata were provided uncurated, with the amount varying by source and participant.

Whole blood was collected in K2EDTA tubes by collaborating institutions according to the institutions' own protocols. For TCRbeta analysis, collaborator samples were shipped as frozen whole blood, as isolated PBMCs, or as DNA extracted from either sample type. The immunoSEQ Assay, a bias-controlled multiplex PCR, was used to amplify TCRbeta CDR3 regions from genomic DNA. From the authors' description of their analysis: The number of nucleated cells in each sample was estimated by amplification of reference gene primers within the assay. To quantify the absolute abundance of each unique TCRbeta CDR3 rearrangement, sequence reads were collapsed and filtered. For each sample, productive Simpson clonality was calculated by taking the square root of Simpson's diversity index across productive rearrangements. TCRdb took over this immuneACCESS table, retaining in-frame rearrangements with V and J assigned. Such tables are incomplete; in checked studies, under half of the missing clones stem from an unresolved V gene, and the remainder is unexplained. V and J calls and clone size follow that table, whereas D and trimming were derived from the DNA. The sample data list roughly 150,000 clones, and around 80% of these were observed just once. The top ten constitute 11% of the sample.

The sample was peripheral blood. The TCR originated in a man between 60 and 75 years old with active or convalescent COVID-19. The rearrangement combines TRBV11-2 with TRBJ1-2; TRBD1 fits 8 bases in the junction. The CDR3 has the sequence CASSLVGQGYGYTF. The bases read TGTGCCAGCAGCTTAGTCGGACAGGGTTACGGCTACACCTTC.